This TCR beta chain was sequenced during a study of cytomegalovirus exposure and HLA in healthy donors. This clone has only one observation. Its matching antigen is unknown. V trimming: 0 bases; J trimming: 2 bases; junction bases outside the gene matches: 6. The length of the CDR3 is 19 residues. The germline CDR1 and CDR2 sequences are MNHEY and SMNVEV (reference sequence). Some clones are missing from TCRdb's copy, which holds only in-frame ones; the method was immunoSEQ multiplex PCR. The table includes some 130,000 clones, almost 85% detected once. Study conclusions and caveats: Most TCR sequences showed up rarely, but some public TCRs showed up in many donors. CMV antigen specificity was confirmed in vitro for a few CMV-associated chains.

The sequenced material came from PBMCs. The clonotype was recovered from a young man in good health and CMV-seropositive. The chain employs TRBV27 and TRBJ2-5, with TRBD2 identical over 16 bases. CDR3 DNA sequence: TGTGCCAGCAGTTTATCGGGGACTAGCGGGGGGGCGGGGCAAGAGACCCAGTACTTC. Its protein is CASSLSGTSGGAGQETQYF.